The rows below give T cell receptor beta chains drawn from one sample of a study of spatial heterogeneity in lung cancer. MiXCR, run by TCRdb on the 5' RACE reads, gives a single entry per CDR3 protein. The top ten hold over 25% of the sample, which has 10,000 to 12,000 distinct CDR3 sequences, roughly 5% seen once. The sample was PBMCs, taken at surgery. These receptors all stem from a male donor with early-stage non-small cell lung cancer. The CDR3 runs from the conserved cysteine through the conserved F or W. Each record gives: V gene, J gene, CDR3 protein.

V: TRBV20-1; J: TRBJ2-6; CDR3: CSAIDWDAGANVLTF
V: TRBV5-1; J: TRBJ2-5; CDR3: CASSLGRTKETQYF
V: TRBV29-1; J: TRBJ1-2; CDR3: CSVEDNYGYTF
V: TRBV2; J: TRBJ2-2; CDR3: CASNAGTGELFF
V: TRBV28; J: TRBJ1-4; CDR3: CASKPPLTDGEKLFF
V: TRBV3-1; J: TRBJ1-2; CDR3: CASSRDRENYGYTF
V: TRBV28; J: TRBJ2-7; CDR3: CASKTPTYEQYF
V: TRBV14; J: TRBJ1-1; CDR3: CASSQAWGGGMAFF
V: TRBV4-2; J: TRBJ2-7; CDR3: CASSWGTGAYEQYF
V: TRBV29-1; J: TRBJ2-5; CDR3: CSVGTAEETQYF
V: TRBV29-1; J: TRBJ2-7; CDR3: CSVSDSGEQYF
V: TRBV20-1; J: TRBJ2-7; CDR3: CSARRAAGYEQYF
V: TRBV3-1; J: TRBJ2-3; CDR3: CASSQKRLDTQYF
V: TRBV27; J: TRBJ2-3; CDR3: CATLRAGSDTQYF
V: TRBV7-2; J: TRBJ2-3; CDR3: CASSVTGGTDTQYF
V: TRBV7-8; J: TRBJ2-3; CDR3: CASSWGVGTDTQYF
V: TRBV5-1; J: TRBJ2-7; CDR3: CASSFTDGSYEQYF
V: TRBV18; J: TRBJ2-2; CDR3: CASSPLTGELFF
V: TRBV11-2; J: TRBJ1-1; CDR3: CASSPQAHTEAFF
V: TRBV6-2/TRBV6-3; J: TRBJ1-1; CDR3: CASVQGTEAFF
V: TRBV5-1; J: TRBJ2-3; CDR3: CASSLEAAVGDTQYF
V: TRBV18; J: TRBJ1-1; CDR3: CASSPTDSTEAFF
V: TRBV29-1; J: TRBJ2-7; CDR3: CSVGEAGVAYEQYF
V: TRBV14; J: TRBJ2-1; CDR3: CASSQTRNNEQFF
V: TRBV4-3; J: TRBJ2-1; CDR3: CASSQDGAASYNEQFF
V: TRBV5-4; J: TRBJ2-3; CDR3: CASSLAAGADTQYF
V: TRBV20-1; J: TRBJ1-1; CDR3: CSAAQGGGLNTEAFF
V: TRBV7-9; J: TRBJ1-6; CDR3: CASSFRDRGSPLHF
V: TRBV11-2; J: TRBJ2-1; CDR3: CASSLLWRGAREQFF
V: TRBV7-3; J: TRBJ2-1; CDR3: CASSLTPRTSAGEQFF
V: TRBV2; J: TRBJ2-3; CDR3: CATWGGGADTQYF
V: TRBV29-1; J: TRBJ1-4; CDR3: CSVEDRTGANEKLFF